This T cell receptor (beta chain) was documented in a study of T cell repertoires in cytomegalovirus infection. Looking at the study overall: An indication of both CMV infection and matching HLA type came from public TCR beta signatures.

TCRdb re-derived calls from the reads in MiXCR, one entry per CDR3 protein. The table lists 510,000 or so distinct CDR3 sequences, about a quarter of them singletons. This clonotype showed up many times. Its antigen is currently unknown. Broader study findings: Accumulated public TCR beta family frequency recognized individuals carrying CMV together with the relevant HLA. HLA-C-restricted CMV clonotypes gave the most frequent clonotype in two of eight donors.

The specimen was PBMCs. The sequence was obtained from a human donor in good health (CMV status not recorded). Some clones in this sample may be carry-over from other donors' samples.

The chain's CDR3 is CASSLEGTSGTYEQYF. The CDR3 coding sequence is TGTGCCAGCAGCTTAGAAGGGACTAGCGGCACCTACGAGCAGTACTTC. This chain joins TRBV7-8 and TRBJ2-7; TRBD2 aligns across 11 bases. The length of the CDR3 is 16 residues. Germline-derived CDR1 and CDR2 are SGHVS and FQNEAQ. With V trimmed by 1 base and J by 2 bases, 4 bases remained unmatched.